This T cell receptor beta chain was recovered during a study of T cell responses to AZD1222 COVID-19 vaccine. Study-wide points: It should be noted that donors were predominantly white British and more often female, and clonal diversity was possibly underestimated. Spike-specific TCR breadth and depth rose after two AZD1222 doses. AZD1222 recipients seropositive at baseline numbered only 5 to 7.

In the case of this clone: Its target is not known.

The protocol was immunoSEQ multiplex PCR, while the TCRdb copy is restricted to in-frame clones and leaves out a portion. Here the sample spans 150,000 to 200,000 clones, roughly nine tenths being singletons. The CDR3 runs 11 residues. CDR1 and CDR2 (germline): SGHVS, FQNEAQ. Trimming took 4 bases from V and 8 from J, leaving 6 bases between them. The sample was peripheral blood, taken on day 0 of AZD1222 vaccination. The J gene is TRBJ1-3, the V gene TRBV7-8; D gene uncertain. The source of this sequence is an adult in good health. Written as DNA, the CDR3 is TGTGCCAGCAGCTCTATGGACACCATATATTTT. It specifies CASSSMDTIYF. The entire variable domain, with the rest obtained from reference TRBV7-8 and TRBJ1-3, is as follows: GAGVSQSPRYKVAKRGQDVALRCDPISGHVSLFWYQQALGQGPEFLTYFQNEAQLDKSGLPSDRFFAERPEGSVSTLKIQRTQQEDSAVYLCASSSMDTIYFGEGSWLTVV.